This T cell receptor beta chain was documented in a study of PD-L1 blockade in urothelial cancer. Overall study: At 3 weeks after treatment start (second dose) and again at 6 weeks, blood was analyzed.

This clone has only one observation. No antigen is known for it. V dropped 3 bases and J dropped 1 base, with 9 bases sitting between them. The CDR3 contains 14 residues. The V gene's germline CDR1 is LGHNA and CDR2 YNFKEQ. Specified time point: pretreatment peripheral blood. Samples were collected from each patient before treatment and during treatment. Each patient gave between 1 and 8 of them in total. Only in-frame clones appear in the TCRdb table, and some are missing; sequencing was by immunoSEQ multiplex PCR. The profile shows some 90,000 clones, 89% of them singletons. Findings and limits, study-wide: Stronger expansion of tumor-associated clones in blood at 3 weeks distinguished durable-benefit patients.

The specimen comprised PBMCs, sampled around atezolizumab (anti-PD-L1) treatment. The chain couples TRBV4-2 to TRBJ2-5; D gene unclear. The sequence came from a woman older than 75 with urothelial cancer. The CDR3 loop reads CASSQELAQETQYF. The DNA for the CDR3 is TGTGCCAGCAGCCAGGAGTTAGCCCAAGAGACCCAGTACTTC.